Shown below are 11 T cell receptor beta chains from a single sample sequenced in a study of technical replicates of blood from several donors. The repertoire was sequenced with immunoSEQ multiplex PCR; TCRdb's copy has only in-frame clones and lacks some. The sample records 80,000 or so clones, 94% being singletons. Sequencing was done on a sample of T cells isolated from PBMCs. All receptors derive from a human donor in good health.

The V and J genes are TRBV28 and TRBJ2-7; D uncertain. Trimming cost V 5 bases and J 1 base, with 15 bases left between them. CDR1 is MDHEN and CDR2 is SYDVKM in the germline V gene. The CDR3 is 15 amino acids. The CDR3 is CASSEIRLISYEQYF. Here the CDR3 DNA reads TGTGCCAGCAGTGAAATACGTCTAATTTCCTACGAGCAGTACTTC.

The J gene is TRBJ2-5, the V gene TRBV2, with 10 bases identical to TRBD1. Germline lookup yields CDR1 SNHLY and CDR2 FYNNEI. The length of the CDR3 is 15 residues. The trim removed 6 bases at V and 7 bases at J, leaving 11 bases unmatched. DNA for the CDR3: TGTGCCAGCAGGGAGCTACCGGGACAGGGGAGGACCCAGTACTTC. Amino acids: CASRELPGQGRTQYF.

The chain combines TRBV7-2 with TRBJ1-2, with unresolved D. The CDR3 length is 13 residues. Germline V lookup: CDR1 SGHTA, CDR2 FQGNSA. The V end was cut by 1 base, the J end by 8 bases, with 11 bases between. In DNA, the CDR3 is TGTGCCAGCAGCTTAGAGTCAGGTCGAGGCTACACCTTC. This translates into CASSLESGRGYTF.

Here the CDR3 DNA reads TGTGCCAGCTCACCAGCACGGTCTCAAGAGACCCAGTACTTC. This sequence encodes CASSPARSQETQYF. The chain joins TRBV18 to TRBJ2-5; D is ambiguous. The CDR3 has 14 residues. V shed 2 bases and J shed 2 bases, with 9 bases lying between them. Germline assignment: CDR1 KGHSH and CDR2 LQKENI. Together with reference TRBV18 and TRBJ2-5, the CDR3 gives the full variable domain: NAGVMQNPRHLVRRRGQEARLRCSPMKGHSHVYWYRQLPEEGLKFMVYLQKENIIDESGMPKERFSAEFPKEGPSILRIQQVVRGDSAAYFCASSPARSQETQYFGPGTRLLVL.

The chain combines TRBV27 with TRBJ2-7, with TRBD2 matching over 13 bases. Unmatched junction bases numbered 2, after V lost 0 bases and J lost 3 bases. The CDR3 length is 16 residues. Germline V gene data show CDR1 as MNHEY and CDR2 as SMNVEV (reference sequence). DNA for the CDR3: TGTGCCAGCAGTTTATCGGGACTAGCGGGGATCTACGAGCAGTACTTC. This encodes CASSLSGLAGIYEQYF.

The chain is built from TRBV27 and TRBJ2-1, with 10 positions matching TRBD2. The CDR3 is made up of 15 amino acids. With 5 bases clipped from V and 9 bases from J, the junction kept 10 bases outside the gene matches. Looked up from germline, CDR1 is MNHEY and CDR2 is SMNVEV (reference sequence). CDR3 coding DNA: TGTGCCAGCAGTCCCAAGCGGGAGGGCCGAGGTGAGCAGTTCTTC. Translated: CASSPKREGRGEQFF.

The V gene is TRBV30, the J gene TRBJ2-3, with no clear D. Germline-derived CDR1 and CDR2 are GTSNPN and SVGIG (reference sequence). Trimming pared 0 bases from V and 7 bases from J, leaving 2 bases between. The CDR3 loop spans 10 amino acids. The CDR3 here is CAWSVNTQYF. The DNA of the CDR3 is TGTGCCTGGAGTGTCAATACGCAGTATTTT.

The chain joins TRBV7-2 to TRBJ2-2; 8 bases fit TRBD2. CDR3 length equals 14 residues. From germline, CDR1 is SGHTA and CDR2 FQGNSA. CDR3 residues: CADRDSGNTGELFF. The CDR3 DNA reads as TGTGCGGACCGGGATAGCGGGAATACCGGGGAGCTGTTTTTT.

This chain uses TRBV28 with TRBJ2-2; TRBD1 is a possible D gene (6 bases). V gave up 3 bases and J gave up 3 bases, with 11 bases separating them. The CDR3 is made up of 15 amino acids. Germline lookup yields CDR1 MDHEN and CDR2 SYDVKM. CDR3 DNA sequence: TGTGCCAGCAGTTTTGGACAGAGATACACCGGGGAGCTGTTTTTT. It is translated as CASSFGQRYTGELFF.

This clone appeared a few times. The chain recombines TRBV9 with TRBJ1-4; D may be TRBD1 (5 bases). CDR3 size: 15 residues. The V end was cut by 2 bases, the J end by 8 bases, with 16 bases between. Per germline, CDR1 SGDLS and CDR2 YYNGEE. The CDR3 loop is CASSVQGGVEEKLFF. In DNA, the CDR3 is TGTGCCAGCAGCGTCCAGGGAGGGGTTGAGGAAAAACTGTTTTTT.

The CDR3 loop is CASRLGLLTGREQYF. The CDR3, as DNA: TGTGCAAGTCGCTTAGGGCTACTAACAGGGAGAGAGCAGTACTTC. The rearrangement links TRBV12-2 to TRBJ2-7; the D call TRBD1 from the table was never checked on the DNA. TRBV12-2 is reported as a pseudogene. The CDR3 runs 15 residues.